Shown below are 27 T cell receptor beta chains from a single sample sequenced in a study of T-cell memory formation after mild COVID-19. TCRdb re-derived calls from the 5' RACE reads in MiXCR, one entry per CDR3 protein. The repertoire consists of approximately 350,000 distinct CDR3 sequences, with under 30% occurring once and the leading ten covering approximately 15%. Sample: PBMCs or a T cell subset sorted from them (not recorded which). These receptors all stem from an adult woman who had mild COVID-19 (a few samples of this study predate the infection). Cell type and time point are not known.

The V gene is TRBV20-1, the J gene TRBJ2-4, with 8 bases fitting TRBD1. The CDR3 extends over 14 amino acids. Per the germline V gene, CDR1 is DFQATT and CDR2 is SNEGSKA (reference sequence). The trim removed 6 bases at V and 0 bases at J, leaving 4 bases unmatched. The chain's CDR3 is CSARDRIAKNIQYF. CDR3 in DNA: TGCAGTGCCAGGGACAGGATAGCCAAAAACATTCAGTACTTC.

This chain joins TRBV29-1 and TRBJ2-7; D unresolved. CDR3 size: 11 residues. The germline V gene has CDR1 SQVTM and CDR2 ANQGSEA. V was trimmed by 3 bases and J by 6 bases, leaving 9 bases between them. CDR3: CSVDRVGEQYF. DNA for the CDR3: TGCAGCGTTGATAGGGTTGGCGAGCAGTACTTC.

The chain uses TRBV12-3 or TRBV12-4 and TRBJ2-2; 7 bases are a match to TRBD1. V shed 6 bases and J 4 bases; nucleotides not matched to a gene: 5. The CDR3 runs 14 residues. CDR3 DNA sequence: TGTGCCAGCAGCTGGGGACAGCCCACCGGGGAGCTGTTTTTT. Amino acid sequence: CASSWGQPTGELFF.

The chain combines TRBV12-3 or TRBV12-4 with TRBJ1-2, with TRBD1 as a possible D gene (5 bases). Trimming pared 4 bases from V and 6 bases from J, leaving 9 bases between. This CDR3 contains 12 residues. For the CDR3, the DNA is TGTGCCAGCAGTTGGACAATGAATGGCTACACCTTC. Translation: CASSWTMNGYTF.

This clonotype came up a few times. The chain employs TRBV5-1 and TRBJ2-3; 8 bases align to TRBD2. The CDR3 is 14 amino acids. Per germline, CDR1 SGHRS and CDR2 YFSETQ. V shed 4 bases, J shed 4 bases, and the junction held 5 bases outside the gene matches. CDR3 nucleotide sequence: TGCGCCAGCAGCAAGACTAGCGCGGCAGATACGCAGTATTTT. This sequence encodes CASSKTSAADTQYF.

This clonotype was observed a handful of times. V and J are TRBV20-1 and TRBJ2-6, with D possibly called TRBD1 or TRBD2 (5 bases each). This CDR3 region has 16 residues. V gave up 5 bases and J gave up 0 bases, with 14 bases separating them. CDR1 and CDR2 (germline): DFQATT, SNEGSKA (reference sequence). DNA of the CDR3: TGCAGTGCTCCGGGACGGATCACCTCTGGGGCCAACGTCCTGACTTTC. This translates into CSAPGRITSGANVLTF.

The chain carries TRBV6-6 and TRBJ2-7; a weak D match, TRBD2 (5 bases). The CDR3 is 11 amino acids. Germline V CDR1 and CDR2: MNHNY, SVGAGI (reference sequence). Deletions cut 10 bases from V and 12 bases from J, with 19 bases between. The CDR3: CATSLREAWYF. The CDR3 nucleotides are TGTGCCACTTCCCTGAGGGAAGCATGGTACTTC.

This clonotype is judged medium-sized (0.01 to 0.1%). At one end, the junction sequence differs from germline, possibly due to a read error. V usage is TRBV4-1 and J usage is TRBJ2-7; 10 bases align to TRBD1. The CDR3 has 15 residues. Germline V CDR1 and CDR2: MGHRA, YSYEKL. The CDR3: CASSQPGQGSYEQYF. The CDR3 region has the DNA TGTGCCAGCAGCCAACCGGGACAGGGGTCCTACGAGCAGTACTTC.

The chain combines TRBV10-3 with TRBJ1-2; D may be TRBD1 (5 bases). Trimming took 2 bases from V and 5 from J, leaving 6 bases between them. This CDR3 comprises 12 residues. CDR1 and CDR2 from the germline V gene are ENHRY and SYGVKD. DNA for the CDR3: TGTGCCATCAGTGAGGCAGGGTATGGCTACACCTTC. Translation: CAISEAGYGYTF.

The chain combines TRBV12-3 or TRBV12-4 with TRBJ1-2, with 8 bases fitting TRBD1. Trimming removed 5 bases from V and 4 bases from J; junction bases left unmatched: 6. This CDR3 has 14 amino acids. The CDR3 coding sequence is TGTGCCAGCAGTACCCAGGGGGCCCGCTATGGCTACACCTTC. Translation gives CASSTQGARYGYTF.

The chain joins TRBV4-1 to TRBJ2-2; TRBD1 aligns across 9 bases. With 1 base clipped from V and 5 bases from J, the junction kept 2 bases outside the gene matches. The germline V gene encodes CDR1 MGHRA and CDR2 YSYEKL. The length of the CDR3 is 15 residues. The CDR3 bases are TGCGCCAGCAGCCAAGGACAGGGGGTGACCGGGGAGCTGTTTTTT. Its translation: CASSQGQGVTGELFF.

The chain uses TRBV9 and TRBJ1-3; D might be TRBD1 (6 bases). Trimming took 0 bases from V and 2 from J, leaving 15 bases between them. The CDR3 covers 17 residues. Germline-derived CDR1 and CDR2 are SGDLS and YYNGEE. DNA of the CDR3: TGTGCCAGCAGCGTAGCGGTGAGACAGGACGCTGGAAACACCATATATTTT. Translating it yields CASSVAVRQDAGNTIYF.

The chain carries TRBV7-2 and TRBJ2-7; the D call may be TRBD1 or TRBD2 (7 bases each). V was shortened by 5 bases and J by 5 bases, with 19 bases between the two germline ends. CDR3 length: 15 amino acids. CDR1 is SGHTA, CDR2 FQGNSA, per germline. CDR3 DNA sequence: TGTGCCAGCAGCCGCAAGGGACAGCGGGACGACGAGCAGTACTTC. Its protein product is CASSRKGQRDDEQYF.

This clonotype was detected only a few times. The rearrangement joins TRBV7-9 to TRBJ2-7, with D perhaps TRBD1 or TRBD2 (5 bases each). Germline lookup yields CDR1 SEHNR and CDR2 FQNEAQ (reference sequence). The length of the CDR3 is 16 residues. The V end was cut by 5 bases, the J end by 5 bases, with 22 bases between. CDR3 bases: TGTGCCAGCAGCGCGAACCCCATCGGGACCCTAAACGAGCAGTACTTC. It is translated as CASSANPIGTLNEQYF.

This clonotype was observed a handful of times. V usage is TRBV5-1 and J usage is TRBJ1-1, with D perhaps TRBD1 (5 bases). The V gene's germline CDR1 is SGHRS and CDR2 YFSETQ. V lost 4 bases, J lost 5 bases, and 6 bases lay in between. There are 11 residues in the CDR3. In nucleotides, the CDR3 is TGCGCCAGCAGCGGGGGGACTGAAGCTTTCTTT. This encodes CASSGGTEAFF. Using reference TRBV5-1 and TRBJ1-1 for the parts outside the CDR3, the full variable domain is KAGVTQTPRYLIKTRGQQVTLSCSPISGHRSVSWYQQTPGQGLQFLFEYFSETQRNKGNFPGRFSGRQFSNSRSEMNVSTLELGDSALYLCASSGGTEAFFGQGTRLTVV.

This clonotype has more than one count but fewer than ten. The rearrangement links TRBV7-2 to TRBJ2-1; 11 bases line up with TRBD2. With 4 bases clipped from V and 4 bases from J, the junction kept 6 bases outside the gene matches. The CDR3 spans 16 residues. CDR1 SGHTA and CDR2 FQGNSA come from the germline V gene. The CDR3 DNA follows: TGTGCCAGCAGCTCCCCCCTAGCGGGGGGATACAATGAGCAGTTCTTC. Its translation: CASSSPLAGGYNEQFF. The full variable domain, its missing parts supplied by reference TRBV7-2 and TRBJ2-1, is GAGVSQSPSNKVTEKGKDVELRCDPISGHTALYWYRQSLGQGLEFLIYFQGNSAPDKSGLPSDRFSAERTGGSVSTLTIQRTQQEDSAVYLCASSSPLAGGYNEQFFGPGTRLTVL.

The rearrangement joins TRBV12-3 or TRBV12-4 to TRBJ2-7; D call uncertain. This CDR3 comprises 13 residues. V gave up 2 bases and J gave up 4 bases, with 9 bases separating them. The DNA of the CDR3 is TGTGCCAGCAGTTTAAGTAAGAAATACGAGCAGTACTTC. Protein product: CASSLSKKYEQYF.

The chain links TRBV5-1 to TRBJ2-3; TRBD2 might be the D (6 bases). With 4 bases removed from V and 0 bases from J, the gap between germline ends came to 18 bases. The germline V gene has CDR1 SGHRS and CDR2 YFSETQ. CDR3 length equals 17 residues. In DNA, the CDR3 is TGCGCCAGCAGCCCGACCTCGGTGGGGACTAGCACAGATACGCAGTATTTT. Its protein is CASSPTSVGTSTDTQYF.

This clonotype was observed a few times. The chain is built from TRBV12-3 or TRBV12-4 and TRBJ2-7; weak D call: TRBD1 (6 bases). Trimming shortened V by 5 bases and J by 3 bases, and 11 bases separated the two germline ends. The CDR3 runs 13 residues. CDR3: CASSPRDIYEQYF. The CDR3 bases are TGTGCCAGCAGTCCGAGGGACATCTACGAGCAGTACTTC.

This clonotype has a handful of counts. This chain connects TRBV3-1 to TRBJ2-3, with D tentatively TRBD1 (6 bases). Germline CDR1 LGHDT, CDR2 YNNKEL (reference sequence). V gave up 4 bases and J gave up 5 bases, with 13 bases separating them. CDR3 length: 14 residues. The CDR3: CASSRSQGIDTQYF. The CDR3 nucleotides read TGTGCCAGCAGCCGATCTCAGGGGATAGATACGCAGTATTTT.

The chain employs TRBV6-5 and TRBJ2-7; TRBD1 agrees at 8 bases. This CDR3 contains 13 residues. J gave up 2 bases and V 7 bases, and 4 bases lay outside the gene matches. Germline-derived CDR1 and CDR2 are MNHEY and SVGAGI. CDR3 sequence (DNA): TGTGCCAGCACCGCGGGACAGGCCTACGAGCAGTACTTC. This codes for CASTAGQAYEQYF.

This clonotype was picked up a small number of times. The J gene is TRBJ1-1, the V gene TRBV5-1; perhaps TRBD1 as D (5 bases). In germline, CDR1 is SGHRS, CDR2 YFSETQ. The germline V and J ends were trimmed by 0 bases and 2 bases, with 11 bases remaining between them. CDR3 size: 15 residues. CDR3 residues: CASSLVAGKNTEAFF. The CDR3 DNA reads TGCGCCAGCAGCTTGGTCGCAGGGAAAAACACTGAAGCTTTCTTT.

The rearrangement links TRBV5-1 to TRBJ2-7; TRBD1 or TRBD2 may be the D gene (5 bases each). V shed 5 bases and J shed 3 bases, with 15 bases lying between them. This CDR3 is built from 14 residues. CDR1 and CDR2 from the germline V gene are SGHRS and YFSETQ. This CDR3 reads CASRHDGTDYEQYF. Here the CDR3 DNA reads TGCGCCAGCAGGCACGATGGGACCGACTACGAGCAGTACTTC.

The CDR3 reads CASSPGLADTDTQYF. The CDR3 DNA follows: TGTGCCAGCAGCCCGGGACTGGCGGACACAGATACGCAGTATTTT. The chain links TRBV11-3 to TRBJ2-3, with a possible D match to TRBD2 (6 bases). The germline gives CDR1 SGHNT, CDR2 YENEEA. The V gene lost 5 bases and the J gene lost 2 bases, with 14 bases spanning the gap. The CDR3 runs 15 residues. The entire variable domain, with the rest obtained from reference TRBV11-3 and TRBJ2-3, is as follows: EAGVVQSPRYKIIEKKQPVAFWCNPISGHNTLYWYLQNLGQGPELLIRYENEEAVDDSQLPKDRFSAERLKGVDSTLKIQPAELGDSAVYLCASSPGLADTDTQYFGPGTRLTVL.

This chain uses TRBV7-9 with TRBJ2-5; 12 bases are shared with TRBD1. This CDR3 contains 15 residues. Germline V gives CDR1 SEHNR, CDR2 FQNEAQ (reference sequence). After removal of 3 bases from V and 10 bases from J, the junction contained 9 bases not matched to a gene. CDR3 sequence (DNA): TGTGCCAGCAGCTTCAGGGACAGGGGGCGTTGGGACCAGTACTTC. Amino acids: CASSFRDRGRWDQYF.

V is TRBV7-9 and J is TRBJ2-7; 14 bases map to TRBD2. The ends lost 3 bases at V and 1 base at J; junction bases unmatched: 11. The CDR3 contains 19 residues. CDR1 is SEHNR, CDR2 FQNEAQ, per germline (reference sequence). The CDR3 DNA reads TGTGCCAGCAGCTTCCCACCGGGACTAGCGGGAGTCCAGTCCTACGAGCAGTACTTC. Its translation: CASSFPPGLAGVQSYEQYF.

This CDR3 reads CSAPPEGVGEQYF. CDR3 nucleotide sequence: TGCAGTGCTCCCCCCGAAGGGGTCGGCGAGCAGTACTTC. J is TRBJ2-7 and V is TRBV20-1; D perhaps matches TRBD1 (5 bases). Trimming left V 5 bases short and J 6 bases short, with 17 bases between. This CDR3 has 13 residues. Germline CDR1 DFQATT, CDR2 SNEGSKA (reference sequence).